This T cell receptor beta chain came from a study of blood T cell repertoires in COVID-19. Across the whole study: Samples representing acute and convalescent COVID-19 were sourced from the United States, Italy and Spain. T cells, B-cell-depleted T cells, or PBMCs supplied cDNA or gDNA.

CDR1 is SNHLY and CDR2 is FYNNEI in the germline V gene. V trimming: 4 bases; J trimming: 3 bases; junction bases outside the gene matches: 4. The CDR3 is made up of 14 amino acids. Per the study methods: By means of reference gene primer amplification, nucleated cell counts were estimated. Libraries were prepared by immunoSEQ multiplex PCR; TCRdb keeps only in-frame clonotypes and omits some of them. Clone size and the V and J calls come from that table; the DNA yielded D and trimming. The sample consists of 200,000 to 300,000 clones, roughly 90% of them appearing once. The receptor was derived from a man aged 55 to 69 who had recovered from COVID-19. The rearrangement uses TRBV2 and TRBJ2-7; 9 bases align to TRBD1. The specimen was peripheral blood. DNA for the CDR3: TGTGCCAGCAGTGTGGACAGGGGTGGCTACGAGCAGTACTTC. Translation gives CASSVDRGGYEQYF.